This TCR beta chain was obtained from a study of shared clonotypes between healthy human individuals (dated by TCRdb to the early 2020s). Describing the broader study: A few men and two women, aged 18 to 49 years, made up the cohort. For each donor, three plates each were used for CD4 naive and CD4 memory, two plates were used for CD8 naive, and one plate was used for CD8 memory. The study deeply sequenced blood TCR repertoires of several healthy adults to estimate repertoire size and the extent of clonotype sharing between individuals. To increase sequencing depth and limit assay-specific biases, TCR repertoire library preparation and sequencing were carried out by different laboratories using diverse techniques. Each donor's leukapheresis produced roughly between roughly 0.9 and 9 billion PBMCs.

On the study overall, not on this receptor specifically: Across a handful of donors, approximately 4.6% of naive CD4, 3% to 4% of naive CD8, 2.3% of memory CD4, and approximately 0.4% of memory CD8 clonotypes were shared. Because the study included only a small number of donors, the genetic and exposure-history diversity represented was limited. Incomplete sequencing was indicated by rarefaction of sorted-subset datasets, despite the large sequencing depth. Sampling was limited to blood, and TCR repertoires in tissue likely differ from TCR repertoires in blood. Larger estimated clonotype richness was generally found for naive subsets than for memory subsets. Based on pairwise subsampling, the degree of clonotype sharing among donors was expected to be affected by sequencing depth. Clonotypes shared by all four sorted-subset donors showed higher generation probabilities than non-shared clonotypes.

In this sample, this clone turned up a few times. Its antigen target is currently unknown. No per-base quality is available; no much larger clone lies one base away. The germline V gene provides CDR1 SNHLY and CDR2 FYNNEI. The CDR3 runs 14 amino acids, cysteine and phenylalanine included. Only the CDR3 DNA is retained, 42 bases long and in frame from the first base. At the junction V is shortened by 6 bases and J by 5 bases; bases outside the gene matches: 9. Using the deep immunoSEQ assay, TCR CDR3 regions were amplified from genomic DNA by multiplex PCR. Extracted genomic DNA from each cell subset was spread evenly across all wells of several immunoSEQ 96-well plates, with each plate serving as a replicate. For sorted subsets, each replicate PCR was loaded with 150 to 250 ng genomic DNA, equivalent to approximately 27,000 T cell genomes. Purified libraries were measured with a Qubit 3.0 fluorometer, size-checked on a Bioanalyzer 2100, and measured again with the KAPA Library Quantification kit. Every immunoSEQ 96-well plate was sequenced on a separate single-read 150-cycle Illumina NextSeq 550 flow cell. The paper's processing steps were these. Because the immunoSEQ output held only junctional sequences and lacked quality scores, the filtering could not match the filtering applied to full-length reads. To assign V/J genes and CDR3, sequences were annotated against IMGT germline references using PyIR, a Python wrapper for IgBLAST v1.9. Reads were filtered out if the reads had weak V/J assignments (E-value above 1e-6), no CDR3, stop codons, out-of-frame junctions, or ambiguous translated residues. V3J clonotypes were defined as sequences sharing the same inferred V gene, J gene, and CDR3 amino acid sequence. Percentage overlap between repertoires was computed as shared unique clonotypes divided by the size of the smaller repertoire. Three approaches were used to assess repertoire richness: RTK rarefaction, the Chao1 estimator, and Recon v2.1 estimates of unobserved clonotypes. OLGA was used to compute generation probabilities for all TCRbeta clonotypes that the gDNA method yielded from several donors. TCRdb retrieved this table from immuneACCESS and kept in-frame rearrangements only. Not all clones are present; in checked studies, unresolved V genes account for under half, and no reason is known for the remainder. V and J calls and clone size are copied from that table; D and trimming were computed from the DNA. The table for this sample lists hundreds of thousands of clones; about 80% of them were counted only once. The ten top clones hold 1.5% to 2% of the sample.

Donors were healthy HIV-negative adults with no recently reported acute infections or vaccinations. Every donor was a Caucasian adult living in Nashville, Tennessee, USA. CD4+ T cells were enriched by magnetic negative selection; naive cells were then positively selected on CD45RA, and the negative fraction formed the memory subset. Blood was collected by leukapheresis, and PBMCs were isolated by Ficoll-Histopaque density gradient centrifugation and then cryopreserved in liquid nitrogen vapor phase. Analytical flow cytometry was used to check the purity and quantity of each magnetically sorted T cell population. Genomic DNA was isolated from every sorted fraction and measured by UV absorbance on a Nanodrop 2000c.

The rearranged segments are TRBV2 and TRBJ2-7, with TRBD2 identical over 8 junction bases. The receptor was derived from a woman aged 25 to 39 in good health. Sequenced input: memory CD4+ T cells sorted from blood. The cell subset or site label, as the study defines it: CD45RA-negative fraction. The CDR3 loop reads CASRGTSLFNEQYF. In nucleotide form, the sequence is TGTGCCAGCAGAGGGACTAGTCTTTTTAACGAGCAGTACTTC. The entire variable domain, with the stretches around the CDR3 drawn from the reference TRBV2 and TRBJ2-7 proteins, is EPEVTQTPSHQVTQMGQEVILRCVPISNHLYFYWYRQILGQKVEFLVSFYNNEISEKSEIFDDQFSVERPDGSNFTLKIRSTKLEDSAMYFCASRGTSLFNEQYFGPGTRLTVT.